This entry lists 16 T cell receptor beta chains sequenced from one sample in a study of control samples from healthy donors and cancer patients. Some clones are missing from TCRdb's copy, which holds only in-frame ones; the method was immunoSEQ multiplex PCR. The sample comprises about 250,000 clones, roughly 87% of which are singletons, and 10% to 15% rests with the top ten. The source material was PBMCs. These TCRs come from a woman aged 60-75 years with lung cancer.

The rearrangement links TRBV28 to TRBJ2-1, with a tentative D call TRBD2 (6 bases). V was clipped by 2 bases and J by 6 bases, with 11 bases between them. CDR1 and CDR2 from the germline V gene are MDHEN and SYDVKM. CDR3 length: 14 residues. The DNA for the CDR3 is TGTGCCAGCAGTTTAGGGACTCTTCCCAATGAGCAGTTCTTC. Amino acids: CASSLGTLPNEQFF.

The chain employs TRBV5-1 and TRBJ1-5; D might be TRBD1 (5 bases). The CDR3 has 14 amino acids. Looked up from germline, CDR1 is SGHRS and CDR2 is YFSETQ. V lost 2 bases and J 5 bases, leaving 11 bases between the germline ends. CDR3 DNA sequence: TGCGCCAGCAGCTTCGGGGGTATGGATCAGCCCCAGCATTTT. It translates to CASSFGGMDQPQHF.

The J gene is TRBJ1-1, the V gene TRBV5-1; D is unclear. Per germline, CDR1 SGHRS and CDR2 YFSETQ. V was trimmed by 1 base and J by 1 base, leaving 5 bases between them. This CDR3 comprises 13 residues. The DNA of the CDR3 is TGCGCCAGCAGCTTGTCGTGGAACACTGAAGCTTTCTTT. Residues: CASSLSWNTEAFF.

The J gene is TRBJ2-5, the V gene TRBV19, with 11 bases matching TRBD2. Per the germline V gene, CDR1 is LNHDA and CDR2 is SQIVND (reference sequence). The CDR3 contains 15 residues. With V trimmed by 8 bases and J by 5 bases, 10 bases remained unmatched. DNA for the CDR3: TGTGCCAGTCGCTCCCTGGCTAGCGGGGGGGAGACCCAGTACTTC. Protein product: CASRSLASGGETQYF.

The CDR3 here is CASSVGAGSSVHEQYF. The CDR3 DNA follows: TGTGCCAGCAGCGTAGGAGCAGGGAGTTCGGTCCACGAGCAGTACTTC. The V call is TRBV9, the J call TRBJ2-7; either TRBD1 or TRBD2 may fit D (5 bases each). This CDR3 comprises 16 residues. Looked up from germline, CDR1 is SGDLS and CDR2 is YYNGEE. The V gene lost 0 bases and the J gene lost 5 bases, with 18 bases spanning the gap.

The J gene is TRBJ1-4, the V gene TRBV5-5, with D uncertain. This CDR3 contains 13 residues. V lost 7 bases to trimming and J lost 0 bases, with 7 bases between them. The germline V gene has CDR1 SGHKS and CDR2 YYEKEE (reference sequence). The CDR3: CASGLATNEKLFF. CDR3 sequence (DNA): TGTGCCAGCGGACTTGCAACTAATGAAAAACTGTTTTTT.

This chain uses TRBV5-5 with TRBJ1-1, with unresolved D. The CDR3 consists of 11 residues. Per the germline V gene, CDR1 is SGHKS and CDR2 is YYEKEE (reference sequence). V lost 0 bases, J lost 11 bases, and 8 bases lay in between. CDR3 DNA sequence: TGTGCCAGCAGCTTGGAAGGAGGGGCTTTCTTT. This encodes CASSLEGGAFF.

The chain has TRBV5-1 and TRBJ2-1; TRBD2 matches 8 bases. Germline CDR1 and CDR2: SGHRS and YFSETQ. The CDR3 covers 16 residues. Trimming cost V 2 bases and J 2 bases; bases outside gene matches: 6. The CDR3 region has the DNA TGCGCCAGCAGCTTTAGCGGGGACCGGACCTACAATGAGCAGTTCTTC. This gives the protein CASSFSGDRTYNEQFF.

This chain's CDR3 is CASSPQGRGTRARNEQFF. The DNA of the CDR3 is TGTGCCAGCTCACCCCAGGGCCGGGGGACTAGGGCCCGAAATGAGCAGTTCTTC. V gene TRBV18 combines with J gene TRBJ2-1; 8 nucleotides line up with TRBD2. V dropped 3 bases and J dropped 7; count of bases not matched to a gene: 17. Germline V gene data show CDR1 as KGHSH and CDR2 as LQKENI. This CDR3 has 18 residues. The full variable domain, in which reference TRBV18 and TRBJ2-1 provide the parts outside the CDR3, is NAGVMQNPRHLVRRRGQEARLRCSPMKGHSHVYWYRQLPEEGLKFMVYLQKENIIDESGMPKERFSAEFPKEGPSILRIQQVVRGDSAAYFCASSPQGRGTRARNEQFFGPGTRLTVL.

The chain employs TRBV5-6 and TRBJ2-2; D is perhaps TRBD1 (6 bases). V shed 7 bases and J shed 4 bases, with 8 bases lying between them. Germline V lookup: CDR1 SGHDT, CDR2 YYEEEE. The CDR3 is made up of 12 amino acids. The CDR3 nucleotides read TGTGCCAGCCACAGGGCCACCGGGGAGCTGTTTTTT. This encodes CASHRATGELFF.

The count of this clone is one. The chain has TRBV5-1 and TRBJ2-7; TRBD2 matches 9 bases. This CDR3 is 14 amino acids long. Germline values: CDR1 SGHRS, CDR2 YFSETQ. Trimming removed 7 bases from V and 7 bases from J; junction bases left unmatched: 12. The chain's CDR3 is CASGSTSGAGEQYF. The CDR3 bases are TGCGCCAGCGGATCGACTAGCGGAGCTGGGGAGCAGTACTTC.

The chain employs TRBV2 and TRBJ1-2; D is unclear. Trimming left V 0 bases short and J 4 bases short, with 12 bases between. The CDR3 loop spans 15 amino acids. CDR1 and CDR2 (germline): SNHLY, FYNNEI. CDR3 coding DNA: TGTGCCAGCAGTGAAGCAAGGGCCACCATCTATGGCTACACCTTC. It codes for CASSEARATIYGYTF.

The chain is built from TRBV5-1 and TRBJ2-7, with 10 bases identical to TRBD2. Germline CDR1 SGHRS, CDR2 YFSETQ. This CDR3 comprises 14 residues. V trimming: 2 bases; J trimming: 7 bases; junction bases outside the gene matches: 6. The DNA for the CDR3 is TGCGCCAGCAGCTTTGAGCTAGCGGGGGCTGAGCAGTACTTC. This codes for CASSFELAGAEQYF.

This clone was picked up a small number of times. The chain joins TRBV4-1 to TRBJ1-4; D gene unclear. This CDR3 spans 18 amino acids. Germline V gene sequence: CDR1 MGHRA, CDR2 YSYEKL. Trimming pared 3 bases from V and 5 bases from J, leaving 22 bases between. CDR3 in amino acids: CASSQNAWERSLNEKLFF. The CDR3 coding sequence is TGCGCCAGCAGCCAGAACGCATGGGAAAGAAGCCTGAATGAAAAACTGTTTTTT.

About this clone: This sample includes further DNA sequences coding for the same CDR3. CDR3 DNA: TGTGCCAGCAGCTCCGGGACAGGGGGATACGAGCAGTACTTC. Protein: CASSSGTGGYEQYF. The rearrangement joins TRBV7-9 to TRBJ2-7; 11 positions agree with TRBD1. The J segment lost 4 bases and the V segment lost 4 bases, leaving 3 bases of the junction unmatched. Germline V gives CDR1 SEHNR, CDR2 FQNEAQ (reference sequence). The CDR3 loop spans 14 amino acids.

The chain employs TRBV5-1 and TRBJ2-1, with TRBD2 identical over 8 bases. Germline V CDR1 and CDR2: SGHRS, YFSETQ. V was pared by 0 bases and J by 4 bases, with 3 bases of the junction left unmatched. This CDR3 region has 15 residues. CDR3 DNA: TGCGCCAGCAGCTTGGAACTAGCGGATTACAATGAGCAGTTCTTC. It is translated as CASSLELADYNEQFF.